Below are 23 T cell receptor beta chains sequenced from a single sample in a study of OX40 agonist ivuxolimab in advanced cancers. Only in-frame clones appear in the TCRdb table, and some are missing; sequencing was by immunoSEQ multiplex PCR. The sample records 35,000 to 40,000 clones, 84% being singletons. Source: CD4+ or CD8+ T cells sorted from blood, taken in a trial of the OX40 agonist ivuxolimab. The source is an adult with an advanced solid tumor such as melanoma, head and neck, liver or kidney cancer.

This chain joins TRBV5-6 and TRBJ2-7; possible D gene TRBD2, 6 bases. Trimming left V 2 bases short and J 11 bases short, with 32 bases between. The CDR3 has 18 residues. Per the germline V gene, CDR1 is SGHDT and CDR2 is YYEEEE. The CDR3 coding sequence is TGTGCCAGCAGCTTAGCACAGCCGTGGGACTGGACTTCTGCAGCAGAGTACTTC. Residues: CASSLAQPWDWTSAAEYF. The full variable domain, rest sourced from reference TRBV5-6 and TRBJ2-7, is DAGVTQSPTHLIKTRGQQVTLRCSPKSGHDTVSWYQQALGQGPQFIFQYYEEEERQRGNFPDRFSGHQFPNYSSELNVNALLLGDSALYLCASSLAQPWDWTSAAEYFGPGTRLTVT.

In its sample, this clone was seen once. J is TRBJ1-2 and V is TRBV28; TRBD1 agrees at 7 bases. Per germline, CDR1 MDHEN and CDR2 SYDVKM. After removal of 5 bases from V and 1 base from J, the junction contained 25 bases not matched to a gene. This CDR3 region has 21 residues. CDR3 sequence reads: CASSPHFTYRGNTLLNYGYTF. The CDR3 DNA sequence: TGTGCCAGCAGTCCCCACTTTACCTACAGGGGCAATACTCTGCTTAACTATGGCTACACCTTC.

This clone is medium-sized. The rearrangement joins TRBV6-1 to TRBJ1-1, with a tentative D call TRBD1 (6 bases). V lost 2 bases and J lost 2, with 15 bases in between. This CDR3 has 16 residues. The germline CDR1 and CDR2 sequences are MNHNS and SASEGT. CDR3 bases: TGTGCCAGCAGTGAATGGGGGCAGTCCGTCAACACTGAAGCTTTCTTT. Translation: CASSEWGQSVNTEAFF.

The rearrangement joins TRBV11-3 to TRBJ2-2; 11 nucleotides agree with TRBD2. Germline CDR1 is SGHNT and CDR2 is YENEEA. This CDR3 comprises 16 residues. Germline trimming cut 5 bases from V and 4 bases from J; bases unmatched to any gene: 6. CDR3 nucleotide sequence: TGTGCCAGCAGCCCCAGGACTAGCGGGCGCACCGGGGAGCTGTTTTTT. Translation: CASSPRTSGRTGELFF.

This clone was seen once. The J gene is TRBJ2-1, the V gene TRBV27; the match to TRBD2 covers 9 bases. V lost 3 bases and J lost 1; bases outside the gene matches: 4. Germline V gene lookup returns CDR1 MNHEY and CDR2 SMNVEV (reference sequence). The CDR3 is 16 residues long. The DNA for the CDR3 is TGTGCCAGCAGTTTCCTCGGACTAGCGTCCTACAATGAGCAGTTCTTC. It encodes CASSFLGLASYNEQFF.

On this clone: The junction departs from germline at one end; a sequencing error may be responsible. The chain couples TRBV7-7 to TRBJ2-2, with D hard to call. Germline lookup yields CDR1 SSHAT and CDR2 FNYEAQ (reference sequence). The CDR3 totals 15 residues. The CDR3 reads CASSLASDPLAELFF. The CDR3 nucleotides read TGTGCTAGCAGCTTAGCCAGCGACCCCCTGGCGGAGCTGTTTTTT.

This clone was seen a single time. The V and J genes are TRBV7-9 and TRBJ2-7, with D tentatively TRBD1 or TRBD2 (5 bases each). Trimming removed 5 bases at V and 3 bases at J, with 17 bases between. CDR3 length: 15 residues. CDR1 and CDR2 from the germline V gene are SEHNR and FQNEAQ (reference sequence). In DNA, the CDR3 is TGTGCCAGCAGCCGGGACCCCGGGAATGTCTACGAGCAGTACTTC. Translating it yields CASSRDPGNVYEQYF.

A few counts support this clone. This rearrangement joins TRBV4-3 to TRBJ1-1, with D perhaps TRBD1 (6 bases). V lost 4 bases and J 4 bases, leaving 19 bases between the germline ends. The germline V gene encodes CDR1 LGHNA and CDR2 YSLEER. This CDR3 comprises 16 residues. The CDR3 region has the DNA TGCGCCAGCAGCCCGTCTTACAGGGACCGGAGCACTGAAGCTTTCTTT. This sequence encodes CASSPSYRDRSTEAFF.

The chain has TRBV6-5 and TRBJ2-1; D not resolved. This CDR3 comprises 13 residues. The germline CDR1 and CDR2 sequences are MNHEY and SVGAGI. Trimming pared 8 bases from V and 4 bases from J, leaving 12 bases between. Here the CDR3 DNA reads TGTGCCAGCTGGGCGGAACATTACAATGAGCAGTTCTTC. Its protein is CASWAEHYNEQFF.

The V gene is TRBV9, the J gene TRBJ2-3; 7 bases are a match to TRBD2. The germline V gene encodes CDR1 SGDLS and CDR2 YYNGEE. Trimming took 4 bases from V and 5 from J; bases not matched to a gene: 10. This CDR3 comprises 15 residues. CDR3 protein: CASSPSGGGIDTQYF. The CDR3 DNA reads TGTGCCAGCAGCCCCTCGGGGGGAGGTATAGATACGCAGTATTTT. Supplemented by reference TRBV9 and TRBJ2-3, the full variable domain reads DSGVTQTPKHLITATGQRVTLRCSPRSGDLSVYWYQQSLDQGLQFLIQYYNGEERAKGNILERFSAQQFPDLHSELNLSSLELGDSALYFCASSPSGGGIDTQYFGPGTRLTVL.

This clone came up once. The chain is built from TRBV4-2 and TRBJ2-1; TRBD2 is a possible D gene (6 bases). There are 12 residues in the CDR3. The V end lost 1 base, the J end lost 9 bases, and 7 bases lay between the germline ends. Germline V gene sequence: CDR1 LGHNA, CDR2 YNFKEQ. CDR3 sequence: CASSQGAGEQFF. CDR3 nucleotides: TGTGCCAGCAGCCAAGGAGCGGGTGAGCAGTTCTTC.

This chain uses TRBV5-1 with TRBJ2-7, with D maybe TRBD2 (5 bases). V lost 4 bases to trimming and J lost 2 bases, with 19 bases between them. The germline CDR1 and CDR2 sequences are SGHRS and YFSETQ. This CDR3 is built from 16 residues. The CDR3 DNA reads as TGCGCCAGCAGCCGCCTCTCTTCGGACTCCCCCTACGAGCAGTACTTC. Protein product: CASSRLSSDSPYEQYF.

This sequence joins TRBV19 and TRBJ2-2, with no clear D. The CDR3 is 12 residues long. The V end lost 7 bases, the J end lost 6 bases, and 9 bases lay between the germline ends. Per germline, CDR1 LNHDA and CDR2 SQIVND (reference sequence). CDR3 amino acids: CASTPRAGELFF. In nucleotides, the CDR3 is TGTGCCAGTACCCCTCGGGCCGGGGAGCTGTTTTTT.

The chain combines TRBV21-1 with TRBJ1-4. TRBV21-1 corresponds to a pseudogene. This CDR3 has 14 amino acids. CDR3 residues: CASSKGRVGEKLFF. DNA of the CDR3: TGTGCCAGCAGCAAAGGGCGGGTTGGGGAAAAACTGTTTTTT.

This clone was seen a handful of times. The chain employs TRBV29-1 and TRBJ2-5, with D perhaps assigned TRBD1 or TRBD2 (6 bases each). Germline CDR1 is SQVTM and CDR2 is ANQGSEA. V lost 3 bases to trimming and J lost 4 bases, with 9 bases between them. This CDR3 has 12 residues. CDR3 coding DNA: TGCAGCGTTGAGGGGGGCGGAGAGACCCAGTACTTC. It codes for CSVEGGGETQYF.

V gene TRBV7-6 combines with J gene TRBJ2-5; 7 bases line up with TRBD1. CDR3 length equals 15 residues. The ends lost 2 bases at V and 5 bases at J; junction bases unmatched: 8. The germline V gene has CDR1 SGHVS and CDR2 FNYEAQ. The CDR3 spells CASSLNRGPRETQYF. CDR3 nucleotide sequence: TGTGCCAGCAGCTTAAATAGGGGGCCGAGGGAGACCCAGTACTTC.

J is TRBJ1-1 and V is TRBV7-9; the D is unclear. The V end lost 1 base, the J end lost 1 base, and 7 bases lay between the germline ends. The CDR3 runs to 14 residues. Germline CDR1 and CDR2: SEHNR and FQNEAQ (reference sequence). The DNA of the CDR3 is TGTGCCAGCAGCTTAGGCGCGGGGAACACTGAAGCTTTCTTT. This sequence encodes CASSLGAGNTEAFF. The whole variable domain, remainder taken from reference TRBV7-9 and TRBJ1-1, is DTGVSQNPRHKITKRGQNVTFRCDPISEHNRLYWYRQTLGQGPEFLTYFQNEAQLEKSRLLSDRFSAERPKGSFSTLEIQRTEQGDSAMYLCASSLGAGNTEAFFGQGTRLTVV.

This clone appeared a few times. Different DNA sequences within this sample yield the same CDR3. The genes are TRBV6-1 and TRBJ1-2; 9 bases map to TRBD1. Trimming cost V 5 bases and J 0 bases; bases outside gene matches: 4. Germline V CDR1 and CDR2: MNHNS, SASEGT. The length of the CDR3 is 15 residues. In DNA, the CDR3 is TGTGCCAGCAGTACGGGACAGGGCCCTAACTATGGCTACACCTTC. Translating gives CASSTGQGPNYGYTF.

V and J are TRBV6-5 and TRBJ2-1, with D hard to call. This CDR3 spans 15 amino acids. V was cut by 0 bases and J by 6 bases, with 12 bases left in between. Germline V gene sequence: CDR1 MNHEY, CDR2 SVGAGI. As DNA, the CDR3 is TGTGCCAGCAGTTACTCAGGACCGGTCCTCAATGAGCAGTTCTTC. Encoded protein: CASSYSGPVLNEQFF.

This clone has more than one count but fewer than ten. The genes are TRBV7-8 and TRBJ2-3, with D maybe TRBD1 (5 bases). Trimming cost V 5 bases and J 8 bases, with 26 bases left between them. CDR1 and CDR2 (germline): SGHVS, FQNEAQ. This CDR3 spans 17 amino acids. The CDR3: CASSPVGPARVVGTQYF. As DNA, the CDR3 is TGTGCCAGCAGCCCCGTAGGCCCGGCCAGGGTTGTCGGTACGCAGTATTTT.

J is TRBJ2-7 and V is TRBV5-8; no clear D gene. Germline loops: CDR1 SGHTS, CDR2 YDEGEE. The CDR3 has 16 residues. V was pared by 0 bases and J by 2 bases, with 15 bases between. DNA of the CDR3: TGTGCCAGCAGCTTGGGGCAGCCCTTCTACGCCTACGAGCAGTACTTC. It encodes CASSLGQPFYAYEQYF.

The rearrangement uses TRBV11-2 and TRBJ1-1, with 7 bases identical to TRBD1. The germline gives CDR1 SGHAT, CDR2 FQNNGV. The CDR3 sequence is 16 residues long. Trimming took 6 bases from V and 4 from J; bases not matched to a gene: 14. DNA of the CDR3: TGTGCCAGCAGTTCCGCCCTCTCACAGGGGAGCACTGAAGCTTTCTTT. Translation: CASSSALSQGSTEAFF.

The chain has TRBV9 and TRBJ2-5; 14 bases match TRBD2. The CDR3 spans 16 residues. Germline lookup yields CDR1 SGDLS and CDR2 YYNGEE. V gave up 3 bases and J gave up 5 bases; unmatched junction bases: 6. In DNA form, the CDR3 reads TGTGCCAGCAGCGCTGGACTAGCGGGGGGCATGGAGACCCAGTACTTC. Protein: CASSAGLAGGMETQYF.